The sequence of this T cell receptor beta chain was determined in a study of cytomegalovirus exposure and HLA in healthy donors. Some clones are missing from TCRdb's copy, which holds only in-frame ones; the method was immunoSEQ multiplex PCR. The top ten hold about 27% of the sample, which has about 130,000 clones, roughly 79% seen once. Study findings and constraints: A list of about 160 TCR beta chains associated with cytomegalovirus was given.

CDR3 length equals 15 residues. Germline-derived CDR1 and CDR2 are SQVTM and ANQGSEA. V was pared by 1 base and J by 1 base, with 13 bases between. This clone has only one observation. Its antigen is still unknown. Input material: PBMCs. The source is a man aged 25 to 45 in good health and CMV-seropositive. This chain uses TRBV29-1 with TRBJ2-5; D possibly corresponds to TRBD1 (6 bases). The CDR3 loop reads CSVEVGVGAQETQYF. The CDR3 DNA reads as TGCAGCGTTGAAGTGGGGGTGGGGGCCCAAGAGACCCAGTACTTC.